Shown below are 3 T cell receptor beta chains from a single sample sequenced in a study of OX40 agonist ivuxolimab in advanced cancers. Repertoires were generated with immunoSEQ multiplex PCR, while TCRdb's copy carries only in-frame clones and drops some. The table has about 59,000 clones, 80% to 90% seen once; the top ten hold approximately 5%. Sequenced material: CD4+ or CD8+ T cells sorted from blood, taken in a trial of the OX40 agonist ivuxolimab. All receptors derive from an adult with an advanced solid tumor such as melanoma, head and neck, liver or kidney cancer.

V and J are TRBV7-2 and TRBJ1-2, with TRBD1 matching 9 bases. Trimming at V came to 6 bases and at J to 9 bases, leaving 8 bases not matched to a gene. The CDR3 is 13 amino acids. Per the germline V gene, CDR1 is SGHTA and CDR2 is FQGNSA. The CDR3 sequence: CASSQQGAQSYTF. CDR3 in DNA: TGTGCCAGCAGTCAACAGGGGGCGCAGAGCTACACCTTC.

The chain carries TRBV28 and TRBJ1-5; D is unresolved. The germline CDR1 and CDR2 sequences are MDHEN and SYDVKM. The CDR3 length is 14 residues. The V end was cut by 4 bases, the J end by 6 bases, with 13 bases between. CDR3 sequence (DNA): TGTGCCAGCAGTTCCCCGGGTCCCCGTCAGCCCCAGCATTTT. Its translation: CASSSPGPRQPQHF.

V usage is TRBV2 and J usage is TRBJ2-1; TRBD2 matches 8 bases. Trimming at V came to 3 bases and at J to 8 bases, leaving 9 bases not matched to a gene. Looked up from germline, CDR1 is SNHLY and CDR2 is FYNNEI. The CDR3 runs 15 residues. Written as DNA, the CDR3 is TGTGCCAGCAGTGATTTAGCGGGAAACCGGGATGAGCAGTTCTTC. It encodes CASSDLAGNRDEQFF.